These T cell receptor beta chains were read from a single sample in a study of cytomegalovirus exposure and HLA in healthy donors. Libraries were prepared by immunoSEQ multiplex PCR; TCRdb keeps only in-frame clonotypes and omits some of them. The repertoire holds about 140,000 clones, with approximately 79% as singletons. The sample comprised PBMCs. These receptors originate from a man aged 35 to 55 in good health and CMV-seropositive. CDR3s include the opening cysteine and the closing phenylalanine or tryptophan. D genes are given only for firm matches. Clone sizes are given selectively: once, few, many, or a class where the clone is expanded.

>few|13|TRBV7-9|-|TRBJ2-7
TGTGCCAGCAGCCTCGCCTTGAGCCACGAGCAGTACTTC
CASSLALSHEQYF
>once|14|TRBV30|-|TRBJ1-1
TGTGCCTGGAGCGCCTTGACACCGAACACTGAAGCTTTCTTT
CAWSALTPNTEAFF
>-|17|TRBV5-1|-|TRBJ2-2
TGCGCCAGCAGCTCGCACAGGACAGACACAAACACCGGGGAGCTGTTTTTT
CASSSHRTDTNTGELFF
>-|13|TRBV29-1|TRBD1|TRBJ1-1
TGCAGCTCAAGACAGGGAAGGGACACTGAAGCTTTCTTT
CSSRQGRDTEAFF
>-|17|TRBV5-4|TRBD2|TRBJ2-7
TGTGCCAGCAGCTTGGGCCCCGGGACTAGCGCGTCCTACGAGCAGTACTTC
CASSLGPGTSASYEQYF
>-|14|TRBV5-1|TRBD1|TRBJ1-5
TGCGCCAGCAGCTTGAGACAGGGCGGTCAGCCCCAGCATTTT
CASSLRQGGQPQHF
>-|11|TRBV28|-|TRBJ1-5
TGTGCCAGCAGCTCCGTTCAGCCCCAGCATTTT
CASSSVQPQHF
>few|14|TRBV28|TRBD2|TRBJ2-1
TGTGCCAGCAGTCGACTAGCGGGAGGCAATGAGCAGTTCTTC
CASSRLAGGNEQFF
>-|15|TRBV5-1|-|TRBJ2-5
TGCGCCAGCAGCTTGGTAAAGGGCCGAGGGGAGACCCAGTACTTC
CASSLVKGRGETQYF
>-|14|TRBV14|-|TRBJ1-1
TGTGCCAGCAGCCAAACACAGGGCTACACTGAAGCTTTCTTT
CASSQTQGYTEAFF
>few|16|TRBV4-1|TRBD1|TRBJ1-5
TGCGCCAGCAGCCAAGGACAGGGGTCCGGCAATCAGCCCCAGCATTTT
CASSQGQGSGNQPQHF
>few|14|TRBV6-6|-|TRBJ1-4
TGTGCCAGCATTATGGACAGCTATCCTGAAAAACTGTTTTTT
CASIMDSYPEKLFF
>-|14|TRBV5-6|-|TRBJ1-5
TGTGCCAGCAGCTCTTTACAGGGTAATCAGCCCCAGCATTTT
CASSSLQGNQPQHF
>-|13|TRBV11-3|-|TRBJ2-7
TGTGCCAGCAGCTTAGGTCAGGGCCTCGAGCAGTACTTC
CASSLGQGLEQYF
>many|14|TRBV5-8|-|TRBJ2-7
TGTGCCAGCAGCTTGAGGGGAAGATCCTACGAGCAGTACTTC
CASSLRGRSYEQYF
>-|14|TRBV7-3|-|TRBJ2-7
TGTGCCAGCAGCTTAGGCGGTTACTCCTACGAGCAGTACTTC
CASSLGGYSYEQYF
>-|15|TRBV2|-|TRBJ1-3
TGTGCCAGCAGTCCCTTCAGGGTATCTGGAAACACCATATATTTT
CASSPFRVSGNTIYF
>-|13|TRBV6-1|TRBD1|TRBJ1-2
TGTGCCAGCAGAGGACAGGGGGGGAATGGCTACACCTTC
CASRGQGGNGYTF
>-|13|TRBV6-1|TRBD2|TRBJ2-7
TGTGCCAGCGGGGCGGGAGGGAACTACGAGCAGTACTTC
CASGAGGNYEQYF
>-|13|TRBV6-6|-|TRBJ1-1
TGTGCCACCTTACCTCAGGGTTGGACTGAAGCTTTCTTT
CATLPQGWTEAFF
>-|16|TRBV10-1|TRBD1|TRBJ2-7
TGCGCCAGCAGTGATTACAGACAGGGCAAAGCCTACGAGCAGTACTTC
CASSDYRQGKAYEQYF
>many|14|TRBV6-1|TRBD1|TRBJ2-7
TGTGCCAGCAGTGACTGGACAGGGAGCTACGAGCAGTACTTC
CASSDWTGSYEQYF
>-|16|TRBV15|-|TRBJ1-3
TGTGCCACCAGCAGTGGGTTCTTAGGGGCTGGAAACACCATATATTTT
CATSSGFLGAGNTIYF
>-|13|TRBV7-6|-|TRBJ2-3
TGTGCCAGCAGCTCCAACCACGGGGATACGCAGTATTTT
CASSSNHGDTQYF
>-|14|TRBV6-1|TRBD2|TRBJ2-1
TGTGCCAGCAGTGGCGGGAGTGTTTCCGGTGAGCAGTTCTTC
CASSGGSVSGEQFF
>-|15|TRBV4-2|TRBD2|TRBJ2-7
TGTGCCAGCAGCCCGAACGGGGACTATAACTACGAGCAGTACTTC
CASSPNGDYNYEQYF
>once|13|TRBV6-5|-|TRBJ1-5
TGTGCCAGCAGTTACGGGCCGAATCAGCCCCAGCATTTT
CASSYGPNQPQHF
>-|16|TRBV5-1|TRBD1|TRBJ2-7
TGCGCCAGCAGCATTGGCCGAGGGGGCATTTTCTACGAGCAGTACTTC
CASSIGRGGIFYEQYF
>-|15|TRBV5-1|TRBD1|TRBJ1-2
TGCGCCAGCAGCCTCAGACAGGGGGTTAACTATGGCTACACCTTC
CASSLRQGVNYGYTF
>few|12|TRBV11-1|-|TRBJ2-2
TGTGCCAGCAGCTTCGGGGGAGGGGAGCTGTTTTTT
CASSFGGGELFF
>-|17|TRBV28|-|TRBJ1-6
TGTGCCAGCAGTTCCTCGGGAGTTACCATCTATAATTCACCCCTCCACTTT
CASSSSGVTIYNSPLHF
>once|12|TRBV2|-|TRBJ2-1
TGTGCCAGTCATTCCTCTGAGAATGAGCAGTTCTTC
CASHSSENEQFF
>-|16|TRBV7-2|-|TRBJ1-2
TGTGCCAGCAGCTTAACTACAGGGCTCTGGGGCTATGGCTACACCTTC
CASSLTTGLWGYGYTF
>-|14|TRBV30|-|TRBJ2-6
TGTGCCTGGAGATCAGTCTCTGGGGCCAACGTCCTGACTTTC
CAWRSVSGANVLTF
>-|14|TRBV7-2|TRBD1|TRBJ2-2
TGTGCCAGCAGCTTCGACAGGGGCGCCGGGGAGCTGTTTTTT
CASSFDRGAGELFF
>-|17|TRBV5-6|TRBD2|TRBJ2-1
TGTGCCAGCAGCCCTTTCGGACTAGCGGGAGGGGACAATGAGCAGTTCTTC
CASSPFGLAGGDNEQFF
>-|13|TRBV28|TRBD1|TRBJ1-6
TGTGCCAGCACCACAGGGGATGGTTCACCCCTCCACTTT
CASTTGDGSPLHF
>many|12|TRBV5-6|-|TRBJ2-7
TGTGCCAGCAGTCCTCAGGGTACCGAGCAGTACTTC
CASSPQGTEQYF
>-|14|TRBV28|-|TRBJ1-1
TGTGCCAGCAGTTTATCAGGGACGCGGGGGGGTGCTTTCTTT
CASSLSGTRGGAFF
>medium-sized|17|TRBV15|-|TRBJ1-3
TGTGCCACCAGCAGAGAGGCCCCAACAGTACCGGGAAACACCATATATTTT
CATSREAPTVPGNTIYF
>once|12|TRBV29-1|-|TRBJ2-7
TGCAGCGTTGAAGACTCCTATACGAGGCAGTACTTC
CSVEDSYTRQYF
>-|17|TRBV19|-|TRBJ1-5
TGTGCCAGTAGTATAGTTAACACGTCGCCCCTTTATCAGCCCCAGCATTTT
CASSIVNTSPLYQPQHF
>-|14|TRBV19|-|TRBJ1-6
TGTGCCAGTAGTATATCGACAGTAAATTCACCCCTCCACTTT
CASSISTVNSPLHF
>-|15|TRBV11-2|-|TRBJ2-7
TGTGCCAGCAGCCCAGTGGGCGGGAACCCCTACGAGCAGTACTTC
CASSPVGGNPYEQYF
>few|14|TRBV6-4|-|TRBJ2-3
TGTGCCAGCAGTGACGGACAAAACACAGATACGCAGTATTTT
CASSDGQNTDTQYF
>-|13|TRBV5-1|-|TRBJ1-2
TGCGCCAGCAGCGATACAGTCGACTATGGCTACACCTTC
CASSDTVDYGYTF
>-|15|TRBV11-2|-|TRBJ2-2
TGTGCCAGCAGCTTAACAGGGAGGAACACCGGGGAGCTGTTTTTT
CASSLTGRNTGELFF